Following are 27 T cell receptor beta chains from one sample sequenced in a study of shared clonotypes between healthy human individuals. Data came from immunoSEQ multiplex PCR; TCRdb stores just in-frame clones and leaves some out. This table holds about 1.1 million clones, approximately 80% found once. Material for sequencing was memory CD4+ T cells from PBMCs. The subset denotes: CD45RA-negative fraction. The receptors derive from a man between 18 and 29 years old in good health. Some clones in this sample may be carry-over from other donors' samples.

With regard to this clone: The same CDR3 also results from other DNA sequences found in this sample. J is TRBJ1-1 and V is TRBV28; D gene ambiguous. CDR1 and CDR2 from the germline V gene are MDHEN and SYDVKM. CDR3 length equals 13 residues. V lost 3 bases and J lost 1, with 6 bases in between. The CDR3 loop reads CASSFRRNTEAFF. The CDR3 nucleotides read TGTGCCAGCAGTTTCAGGCGGAACACTGAAGCTTTCTTT.

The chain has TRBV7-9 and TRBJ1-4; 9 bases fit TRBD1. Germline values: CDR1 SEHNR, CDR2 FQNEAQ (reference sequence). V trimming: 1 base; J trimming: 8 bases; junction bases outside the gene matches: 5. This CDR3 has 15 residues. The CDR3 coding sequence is TGTGCCAGCAGCTTAGATACAGGGGGCGGCGAAAAACTGTTTTTT. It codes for CASSLDTGGGEKLFF.

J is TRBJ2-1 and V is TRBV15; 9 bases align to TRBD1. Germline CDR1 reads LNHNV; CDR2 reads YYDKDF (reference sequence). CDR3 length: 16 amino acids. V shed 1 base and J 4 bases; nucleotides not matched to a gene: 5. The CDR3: CATSRGRGQGYNEQFF. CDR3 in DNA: TGTGCCACCAGCAGAGGACGTGGACAGGGGTACAATGAGCAGTTCTTC.

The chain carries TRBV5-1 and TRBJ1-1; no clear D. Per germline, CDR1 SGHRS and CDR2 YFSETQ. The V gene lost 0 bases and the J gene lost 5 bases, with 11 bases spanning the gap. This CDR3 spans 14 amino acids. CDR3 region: CASSLVALETEAFF. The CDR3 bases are TGCGCCAGCAGCTTGGTTGCCCTGGAAACTGAAGCTTTCTTT.

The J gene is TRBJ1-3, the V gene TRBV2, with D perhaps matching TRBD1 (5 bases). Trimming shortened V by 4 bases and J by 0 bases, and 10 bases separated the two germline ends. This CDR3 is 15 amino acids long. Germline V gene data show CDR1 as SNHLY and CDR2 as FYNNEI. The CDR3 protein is CASSGPGGSGNTIYF. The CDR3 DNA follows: TGTGCCAGCAGTGGTCCGGGGGGCTCTGGAAACACCATATATTTT.

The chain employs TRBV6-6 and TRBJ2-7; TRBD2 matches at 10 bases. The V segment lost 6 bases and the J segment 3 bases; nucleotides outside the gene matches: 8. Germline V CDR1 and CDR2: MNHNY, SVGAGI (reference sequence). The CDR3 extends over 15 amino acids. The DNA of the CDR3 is TGTGCCAGCAGCCGTCTAGCGGGAGAGGGCTACGAGCAGTACTTC. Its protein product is CASSRLAGEGYEQYF.

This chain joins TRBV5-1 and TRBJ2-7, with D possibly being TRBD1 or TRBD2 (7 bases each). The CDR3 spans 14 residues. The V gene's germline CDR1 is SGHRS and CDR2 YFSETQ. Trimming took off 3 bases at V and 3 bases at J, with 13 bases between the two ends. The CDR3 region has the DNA TGCGCCAGCAGCTGGGGGGGACAGTACTACGAGCAGTACTTC. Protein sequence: CASSWGGQYYEQYF.

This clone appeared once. The CDR3 is CASSLGRQGEQYF. As DNA, the CDR3 is TGTGCCAGCAGCTTAGGAAGACAAGGGGAGCAGTACTTC. The gene calls are TRBV11-2 and TRBJ2-7; D gene ambiguous. Trimming took 1 base from V and 7 from J, leaving 11 bases between them. The CDR3 totals 13 residues. Germline assignment: CDR1 SGHAT and CDR2 FQNNGV.

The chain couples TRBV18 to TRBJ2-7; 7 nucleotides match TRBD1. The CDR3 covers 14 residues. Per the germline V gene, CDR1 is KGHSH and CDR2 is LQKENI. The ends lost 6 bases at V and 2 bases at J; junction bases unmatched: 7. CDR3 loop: CASSSAGTAYEQYF. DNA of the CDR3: TGTGCCAGCTCGTCGGCCGGGACAGCCTACGAGCAGTACTTC.

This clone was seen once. The CDR3 coding sequence is TGTGCCAGCAGCTTGACTAGCGGGATTGGGGAGACCCAGTACTTC. It specifies CASSLTSGIGETQYF. The chain couples TRBV11-1 to TRBJ2-5; 11 bases are a match to TRBD2. The CDR3 sequence is 15 residues long. Looked up from germline, CDR1 is SGHAT and CDR2 is FQDESV (reference sequence). With 3 bases clipped from V and 5 bases from J, the junction kept 5 bases outside the gene matches.

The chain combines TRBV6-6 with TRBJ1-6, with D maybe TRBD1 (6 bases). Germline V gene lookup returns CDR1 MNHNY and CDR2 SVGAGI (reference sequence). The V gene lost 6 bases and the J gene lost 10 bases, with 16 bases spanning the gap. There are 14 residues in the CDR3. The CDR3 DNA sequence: TGTGCCAGCAGACAGGCCCGGGGGGCCTCACCCCTCCACTTT. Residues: CASRQARGASPLHF.

CDR3 nucleotides: TGTGCCAGCTCACCACAGGCAGGGTACCAGCCCCAGCATTTT. Protein sequence: CASSPQAGYQPQHF. V is TRBV18 and J is TRBJ1-5; D may be TRBD1 (5 bases). The ends were cut back, 1 base at V and 7 bases at J, with 11 bases in the middle. The CDR3 totals 14 residues. CDR1 is KGHSH, CDR2 LQKENI, per germline.

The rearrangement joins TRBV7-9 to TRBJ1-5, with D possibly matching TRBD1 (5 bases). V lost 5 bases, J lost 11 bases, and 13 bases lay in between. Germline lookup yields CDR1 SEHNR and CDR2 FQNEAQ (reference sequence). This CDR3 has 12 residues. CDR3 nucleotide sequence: TGTGCCAGCAGCATAGGGGAGGGTTCCCAGCATTTT. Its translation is CASSIGEGSQHF.

CDR3 sequence: CASSLTSGGTDEQFF. CDR3 sequence (DNA): TGTGCCAGCAGCCTTACTAGCGGGGGCACCGATGAGCAGTTCTTC. The genes are TRBV5-6 and TRBJ2-1; 11 positions agree with TRBD2. The V gene's germline CDR1 is SGHDT and CDR2 YYEEEE. CDR3 length: 15 residues. V dropped 4 bases and J dropped 8; count of bases not matched to a gene: 8.

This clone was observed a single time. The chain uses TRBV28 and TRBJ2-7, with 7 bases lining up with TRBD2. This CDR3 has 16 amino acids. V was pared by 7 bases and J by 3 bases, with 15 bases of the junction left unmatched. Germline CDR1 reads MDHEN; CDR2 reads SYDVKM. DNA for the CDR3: TGTGCCAGCACCCACCCTGGAGGCGGGAGAAACTACGAGCAGTACTTC. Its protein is CASTHPGGGRNYEQYF. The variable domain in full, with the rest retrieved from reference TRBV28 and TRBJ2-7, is DVKVTQSSRYLVKRTGEKVFLECVQDMDHENMFWYRQDPGLGLRLIYFSYDVKMKEKGDIPEGYSVSREKKERFSLILESASTNQTSMYLCASTHPGGGRNYEQYFGPGTRLTVT.

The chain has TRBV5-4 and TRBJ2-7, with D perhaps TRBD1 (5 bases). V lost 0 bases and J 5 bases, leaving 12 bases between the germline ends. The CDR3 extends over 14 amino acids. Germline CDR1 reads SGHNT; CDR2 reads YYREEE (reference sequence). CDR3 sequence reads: CASSLGQPLDEQYF. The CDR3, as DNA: TGTGCCAGCAGCTTGGGACAGCCCCTAGACGAGCAGTACTTC.

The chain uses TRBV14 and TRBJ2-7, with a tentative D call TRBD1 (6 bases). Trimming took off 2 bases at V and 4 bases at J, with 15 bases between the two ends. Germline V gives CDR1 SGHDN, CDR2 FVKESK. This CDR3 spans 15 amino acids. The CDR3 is CASSQNRVGIYEQYF. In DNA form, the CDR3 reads TGTGCCAGCAGCCAAAACAGGGTGGGGATTTACGAGCAGTACTTC.

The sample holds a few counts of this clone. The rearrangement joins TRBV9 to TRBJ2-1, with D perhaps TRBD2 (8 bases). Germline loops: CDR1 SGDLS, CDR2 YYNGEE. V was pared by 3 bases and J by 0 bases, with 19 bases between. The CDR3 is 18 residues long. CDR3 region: CASSDRGGGGSSYNEQFF. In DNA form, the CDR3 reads TGTGCCAGCAGCGACAGAGGGGGCGGGGGGAGCTCCTACAATGAGCAGTTCTTC.

The CDR3 coding sequence is TGTGCTAGTGGTTCCGCCGGGCAACCGATGAAAAATGAGCAGTTCTTC. This codes for CASGSAGQPMKNEQFF. This chain uses TRBV12-5 with TRBJ2-1, with D hard to call. CDR3 length: 16 amino acids. Trimming left V 4 bases short and J 7 bases short, with 20 bases between. Germline CDR1 and CDR2: LGHNT and FRNRAP.

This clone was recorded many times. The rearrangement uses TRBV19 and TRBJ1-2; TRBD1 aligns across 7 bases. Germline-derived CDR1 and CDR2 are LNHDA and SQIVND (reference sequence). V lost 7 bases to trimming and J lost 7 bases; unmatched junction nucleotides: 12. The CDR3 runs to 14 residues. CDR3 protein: CASTPITGAGGYTF. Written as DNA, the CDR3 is TGTGCCAGTACCCCAATTACAGGGGCGGGTGGCTACACCTTC.

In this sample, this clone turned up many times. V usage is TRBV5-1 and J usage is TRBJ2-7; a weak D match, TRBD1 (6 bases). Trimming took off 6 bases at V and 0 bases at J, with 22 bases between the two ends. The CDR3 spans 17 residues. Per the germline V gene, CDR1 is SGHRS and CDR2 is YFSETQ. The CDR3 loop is CASTLRTDRFASYEQYF. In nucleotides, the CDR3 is TGCGCCAGCACTCTCCGTACCGACAGGTTTGCCTCCTACGAGCAGTACTTC.

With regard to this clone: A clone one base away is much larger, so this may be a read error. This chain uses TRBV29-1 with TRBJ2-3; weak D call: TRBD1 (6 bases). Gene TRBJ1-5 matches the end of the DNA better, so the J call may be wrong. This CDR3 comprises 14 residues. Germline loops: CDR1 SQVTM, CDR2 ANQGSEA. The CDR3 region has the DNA TGCAGCCTCCTTGGGGGCAGAGGGGCAGATACGCAGCATTTT. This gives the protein CSLLGGRGADTQHF.

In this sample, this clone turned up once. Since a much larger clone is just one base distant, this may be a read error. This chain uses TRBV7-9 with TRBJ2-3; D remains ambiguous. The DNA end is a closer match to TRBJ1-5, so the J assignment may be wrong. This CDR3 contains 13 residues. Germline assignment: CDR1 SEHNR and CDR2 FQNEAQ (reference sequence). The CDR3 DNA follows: TGTGCCAGCAGCTGGATGAGCACAGATACGCAGCATTTT. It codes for CASSWMSTDTQHF.

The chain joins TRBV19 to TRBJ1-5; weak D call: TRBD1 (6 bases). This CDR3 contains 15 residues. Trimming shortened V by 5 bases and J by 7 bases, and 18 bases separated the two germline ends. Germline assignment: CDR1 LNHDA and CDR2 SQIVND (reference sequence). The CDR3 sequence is CASSFRPGVEQPQHF. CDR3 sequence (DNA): TGTGCCAGTAGTTTTAGACCAGGGGTGGAGCAGCCCCAGCATTTT.

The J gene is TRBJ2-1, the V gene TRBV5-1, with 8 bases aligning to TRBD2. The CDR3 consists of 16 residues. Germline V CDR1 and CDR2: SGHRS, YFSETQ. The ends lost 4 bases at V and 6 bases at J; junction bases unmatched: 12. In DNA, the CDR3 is TGCGCCAGCAGCCCGACTCTCGCGGGAGGAGCCAATGAGCAGTTCTTC. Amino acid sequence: CASSPTLAGGANEQFF.

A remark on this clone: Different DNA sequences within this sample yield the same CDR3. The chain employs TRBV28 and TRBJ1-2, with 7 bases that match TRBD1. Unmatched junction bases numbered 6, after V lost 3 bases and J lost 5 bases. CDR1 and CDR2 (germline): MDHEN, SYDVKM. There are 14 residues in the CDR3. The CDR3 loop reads CASSLYRGNYGYTF. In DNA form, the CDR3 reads TGTGCCAGCAGTTTGTACAGGGGAAATTATGGCTACACCTTC.

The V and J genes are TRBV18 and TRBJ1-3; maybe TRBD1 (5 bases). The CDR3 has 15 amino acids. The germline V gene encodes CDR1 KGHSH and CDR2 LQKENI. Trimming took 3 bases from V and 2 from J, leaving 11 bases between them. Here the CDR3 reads CASSPQRDAGNTIYF. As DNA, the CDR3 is TGTGCCAGCTCACCGCAACGGGACGCTGGAAACACCATATATTTT. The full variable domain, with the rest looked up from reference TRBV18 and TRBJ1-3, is NAGVMQNPRHLVRRRGQEARLRCSPMKGHSHVYWYRQLPEEGLKFMVYLQKENIIDESGMPKERFSAEFPKEGPSILRIQQVVRGDSAAYFCASSPQRDAGNTIYFGEGSWLTVV.